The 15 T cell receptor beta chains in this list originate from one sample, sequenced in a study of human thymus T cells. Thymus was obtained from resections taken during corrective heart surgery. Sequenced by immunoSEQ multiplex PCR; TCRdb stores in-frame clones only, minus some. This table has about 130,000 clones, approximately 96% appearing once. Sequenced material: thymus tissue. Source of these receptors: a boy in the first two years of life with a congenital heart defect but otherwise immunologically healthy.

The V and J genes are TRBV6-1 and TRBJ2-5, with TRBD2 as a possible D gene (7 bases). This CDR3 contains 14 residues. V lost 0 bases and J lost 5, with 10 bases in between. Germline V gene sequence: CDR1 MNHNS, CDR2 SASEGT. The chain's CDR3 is CASSEAGGLETQYF. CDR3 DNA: TGTGCCAGCAGTGAAGCGGGGGGGCTCGAGACCCAGTACTTC.

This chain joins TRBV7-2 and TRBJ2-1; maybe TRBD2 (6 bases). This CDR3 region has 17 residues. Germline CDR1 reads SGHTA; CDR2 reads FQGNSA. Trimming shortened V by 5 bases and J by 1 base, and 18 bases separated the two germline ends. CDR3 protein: CASSPQAPGVSYNEQFF. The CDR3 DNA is TGTGCCAGCAGCCCTCAAGCTCCGGGGGTTTCCTACAATGAGCAGTTCTTC.

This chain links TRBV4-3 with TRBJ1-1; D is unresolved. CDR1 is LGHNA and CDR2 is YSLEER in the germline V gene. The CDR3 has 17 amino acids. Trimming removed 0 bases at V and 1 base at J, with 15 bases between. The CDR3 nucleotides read TGCGCCAGCAGCCAAGATCGGGTTAAAAAGGAGAACACTGAAGCTTTCTTT. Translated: CASSQDRVKKENTEAFF.

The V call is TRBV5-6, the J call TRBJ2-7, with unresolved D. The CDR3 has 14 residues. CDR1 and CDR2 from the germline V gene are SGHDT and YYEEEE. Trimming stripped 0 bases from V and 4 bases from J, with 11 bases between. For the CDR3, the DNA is TGTGCCAGCAGCTTGGTGTCAACCCGGTACGAGCAGTACTTC. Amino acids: CASSLVSTRYEQYF.

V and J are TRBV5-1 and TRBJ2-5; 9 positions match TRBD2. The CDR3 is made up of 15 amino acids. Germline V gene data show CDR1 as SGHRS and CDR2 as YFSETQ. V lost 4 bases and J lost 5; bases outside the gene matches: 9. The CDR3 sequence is CASSATGTSMETQYF. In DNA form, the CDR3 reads TGCGCCAGCAGCGCAACCGGGACTAGCATGGAGACCCAGTACTTC.

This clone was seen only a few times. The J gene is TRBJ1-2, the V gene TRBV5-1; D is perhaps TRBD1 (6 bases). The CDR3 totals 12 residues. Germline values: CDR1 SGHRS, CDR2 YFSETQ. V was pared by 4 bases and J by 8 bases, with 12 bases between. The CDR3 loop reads CASSPGQRGYTF. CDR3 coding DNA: TGCGCCAGCAGCCCGGGACAAAGGGGCTACACCTTC.

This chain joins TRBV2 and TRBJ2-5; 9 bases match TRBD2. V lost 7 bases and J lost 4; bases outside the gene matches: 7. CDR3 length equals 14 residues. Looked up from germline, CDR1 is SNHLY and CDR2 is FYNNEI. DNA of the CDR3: TGTGCCAGCAAGGGGTTAGCGGGGGTAGAGACCCAGTACTTC. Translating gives CASKGLAGVETQYF.

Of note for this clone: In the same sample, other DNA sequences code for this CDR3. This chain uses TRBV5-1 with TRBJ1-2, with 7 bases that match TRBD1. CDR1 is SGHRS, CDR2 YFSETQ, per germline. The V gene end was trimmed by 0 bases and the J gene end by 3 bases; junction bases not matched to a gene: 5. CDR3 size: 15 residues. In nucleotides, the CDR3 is TGCGCCAGCAGCTTGGAGGGACAGATCGACTATGGCTACACCTTC. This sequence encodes CASSLEGQIDYGYTF.

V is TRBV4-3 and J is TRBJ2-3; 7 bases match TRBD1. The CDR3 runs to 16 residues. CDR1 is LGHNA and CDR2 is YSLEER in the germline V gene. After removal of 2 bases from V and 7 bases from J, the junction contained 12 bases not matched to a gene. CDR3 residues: CASSQSQGTVQNTQYF. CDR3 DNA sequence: TGCGCCAGCAGCCAAAGTCAAGGGACAGTTCAGAATACGCAGTATTTT.

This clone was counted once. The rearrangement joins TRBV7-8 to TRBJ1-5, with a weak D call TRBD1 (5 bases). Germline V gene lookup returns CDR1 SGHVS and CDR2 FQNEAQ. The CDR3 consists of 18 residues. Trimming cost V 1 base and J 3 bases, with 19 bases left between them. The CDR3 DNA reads TGTGCCAGCAGCTTAGGATCTGGGGCGGAGGGGAACAATCAGCCCCAGCATTTT. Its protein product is CASSLGSGAEGNNQPQHF.

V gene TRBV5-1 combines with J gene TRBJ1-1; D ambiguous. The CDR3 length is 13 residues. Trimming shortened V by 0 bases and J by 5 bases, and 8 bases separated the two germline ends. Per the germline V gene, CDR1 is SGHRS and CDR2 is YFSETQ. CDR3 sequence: CASSLVAETEAFF. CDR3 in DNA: TGCGCCAGCAGCTTGGTGGCGGAAACTGAAGCTTTCTTT.

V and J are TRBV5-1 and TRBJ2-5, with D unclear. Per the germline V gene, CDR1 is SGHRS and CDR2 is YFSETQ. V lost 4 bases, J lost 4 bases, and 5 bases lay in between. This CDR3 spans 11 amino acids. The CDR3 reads CASSIRETQYF. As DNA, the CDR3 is TGCGCCAGCAGCATCAGAGAGACCCAGTACTTC.

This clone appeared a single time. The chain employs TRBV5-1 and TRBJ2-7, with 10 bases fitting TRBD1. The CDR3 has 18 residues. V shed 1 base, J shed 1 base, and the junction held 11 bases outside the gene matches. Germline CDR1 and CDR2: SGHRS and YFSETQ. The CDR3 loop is CASSLWTWGQGMSYEQYF. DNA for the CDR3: TGCGCCAGCAGCTTGTGGACCTGGGGACAGGGGATGTCCTACGAGCAGTACTTC.

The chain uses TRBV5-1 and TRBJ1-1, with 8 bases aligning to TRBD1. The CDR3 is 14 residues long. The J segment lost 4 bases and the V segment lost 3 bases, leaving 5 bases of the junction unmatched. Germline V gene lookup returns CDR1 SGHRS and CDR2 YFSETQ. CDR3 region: CASSSTGAGTEAFF. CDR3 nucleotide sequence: TGCGCCAGCAGCTCGACAGGGGCCGGCACTGAAGCTTTCTTT.

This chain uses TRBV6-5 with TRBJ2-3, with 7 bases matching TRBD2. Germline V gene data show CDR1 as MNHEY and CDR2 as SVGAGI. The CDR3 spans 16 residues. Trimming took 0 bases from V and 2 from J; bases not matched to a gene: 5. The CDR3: CASSYSPAGFTDTQYF. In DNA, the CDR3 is TGTGCCAGCAGTTACTCGCCAGCGGGGTTCACAGATACGCAGTATTTT.